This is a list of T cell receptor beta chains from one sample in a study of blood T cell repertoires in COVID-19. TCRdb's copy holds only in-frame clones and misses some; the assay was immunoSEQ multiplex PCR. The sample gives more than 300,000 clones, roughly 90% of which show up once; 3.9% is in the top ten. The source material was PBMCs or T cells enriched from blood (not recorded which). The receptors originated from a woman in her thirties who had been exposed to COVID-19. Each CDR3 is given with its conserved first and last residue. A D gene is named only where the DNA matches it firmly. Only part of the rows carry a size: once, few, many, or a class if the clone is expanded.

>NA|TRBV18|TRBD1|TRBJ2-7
CASHRDRLGDEQYF
TGTGCCAGCCACCGGGACAGGCTTGGGGACGAGCAGTACTTC
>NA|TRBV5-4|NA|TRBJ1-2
CASSLRRNGGYTF
TGTGCCAGCAGCTTGAGGAGGAATGGGGGCTACACCTTC
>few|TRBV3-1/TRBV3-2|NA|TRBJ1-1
CASSQGGTMNTEAFF
TGTGCCAGCAGCCAAGGGGGCACTATGAACACTGAAGCTTTCTTT
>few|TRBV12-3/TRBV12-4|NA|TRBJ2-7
CASRGQQHEQYF
TGTGCCAGCAGGGGACAACAACACGAGCAGTACTTC
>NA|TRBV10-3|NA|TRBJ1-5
CAISRDKYSNQPQHF
TGTGCCATCAGCCGAGACAAGTATAGCAATCAGCCCCAGCATTTT
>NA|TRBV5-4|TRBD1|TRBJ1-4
CASSRTGDDNEKLFF
TGTGCCAGCAGCCGGACAGGGGATGACAATGAAAAACTGTTTTTT
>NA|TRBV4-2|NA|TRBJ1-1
CASSQDIRGTEAFF
TGTGCCAGCAGCCAAGATATTAGGGGTACTGAAGCTTTCTTT
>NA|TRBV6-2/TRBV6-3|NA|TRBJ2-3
CASSYSGVTDTQYF
TGTGCCAGCAGTTATTCAGGGGTAACAGATACGCAGTATTTT
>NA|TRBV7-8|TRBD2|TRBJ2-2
CASSLMGLVANTGELFF
TGTGCCAGCAGCTTAATGGGACTAGTGGCGAACACCGGGGAGCTGTTTTTT
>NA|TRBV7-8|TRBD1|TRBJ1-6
CASSLGTGGSPLHF
TGTGCCAGCAGCCTCGGGACAGGGGGTTCACCCCTCCACTTT
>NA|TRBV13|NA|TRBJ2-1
CASSAATYNEQFF
TGTGCCAGCAGCGCAGCGACCTACAATGAGCAGTTCTTC
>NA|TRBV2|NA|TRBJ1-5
CASSASRLTGSNQPQHF
TGTGCCAGCAGTGCGTCTCGTCTTACCGGTAGCAATCAGCCCCAGCATTTT
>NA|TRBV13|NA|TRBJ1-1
CASATANTEAFF
TGTGCCAGCGCGACAGCGAACACTGAAGCTTTCTTT
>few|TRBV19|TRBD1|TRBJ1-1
CASSTETGGYGTNTEAFF
TGTGCCAGTAGTACAGAAACAGGGGGCTATGGGACCAACACTGAAGCTTTCTTT
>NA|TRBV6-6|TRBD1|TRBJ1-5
CASRLTGASGQPQHF
TGTGCCAGCAGACTGACAGGGGCTTCCGGTCAGCCCCAGCATTTT
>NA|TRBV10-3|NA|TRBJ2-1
CAISERQPPNEQFF
TGTGCCATCAGTGAGAGACAGCCTCCGAATGAGCAGTTCTTC
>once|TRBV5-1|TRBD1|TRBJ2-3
CASSGDRGGTDTQYF
TGCGCCAGCAGCGGGGACAGGGGTGGCACAGATACGCAGTATTTT
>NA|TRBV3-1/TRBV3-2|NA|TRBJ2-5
CASSQDWTPVGTQYF
TGTGCCAGCAGCCAAGATTGGACTCCCGTTGGGACCCAGTACTTC
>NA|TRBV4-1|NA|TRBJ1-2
CASSPQTGGNYGYTF
TGCGCCAGCAGCCCCCAAACGGGGGGCAACTATGGCTACACCTTC
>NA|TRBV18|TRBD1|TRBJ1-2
CASSQDRQGASGYTF
TGTGCCAGCTCACAGGATCGACAGGGGGCAAGTGGCTACACCTTC
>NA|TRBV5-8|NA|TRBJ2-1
CASSLINEQFF
TGTGCCAGCAGCCTAATAAATGAGCAGTTCTTC
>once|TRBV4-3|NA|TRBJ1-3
CASSQDNSGAGNTIYF
TGCGCCAGCAGCCAAGATAACTCAGGGGCTGGAAACACCATATATTTT
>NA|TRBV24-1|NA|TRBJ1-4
CATSDDTGTRGGEKLFF
TGTGCCACCAGTGATGACACAGGGACTAGGGGAGGGGAAAAACTGTTTTTT
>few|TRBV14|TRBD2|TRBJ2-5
CASSQDRSSGGYETQYF
TGTGCCAGCAGCCAAGATCGGTCTAGCGGGGGGTACGAGACCCAGTACTTC
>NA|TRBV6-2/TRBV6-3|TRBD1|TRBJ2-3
CASSLRRGQGASSTDTQYF
TGTGCCAGCAGCTTGAGACGGGGACAGGGGGCCTCCTCCACAGATACGCAGTATTTT
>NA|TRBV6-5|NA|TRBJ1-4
CASSYSGAVGEKLFF
TGTGCCAGCAGTTACTCAGGGGCAGTGGGTGAAAAACTGTTTTTT
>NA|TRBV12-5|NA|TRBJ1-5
CASGSPGGYQPQHF
TGTGCTAGTGGGTCCCCGGGGGGTTATCAGCCCCAGCATTTT
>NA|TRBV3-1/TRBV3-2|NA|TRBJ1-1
CASSPDTYTEAFF
TGTGCCAGCAGCCCCGACACTTACACTGAAGCTTTCTTT
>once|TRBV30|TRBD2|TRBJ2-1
CAWRLAGAGYEQFF
TGTGCCTGGAGACTAGCGGGGGCCGGCTATGAGCAGTTCTTC
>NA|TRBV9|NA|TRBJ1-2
CASSVDPGRPNYGYTF
TGTGCCAGCAGCGTAGATCCAGGGCGCCCTAACTATGGCTACACCTTC
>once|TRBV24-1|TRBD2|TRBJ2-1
CATSAASGGYEQFF
TGTGCCACCAGTGCCGCTAGCGGGGGCTATGAGCAGTTCTTC
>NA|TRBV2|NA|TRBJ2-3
CASSRSTDTQYF
TGTGCCAGCAGCAGGAGCACAGATACGCAGTATTTT
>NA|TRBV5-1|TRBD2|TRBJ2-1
CASSARTSGGSNEQFF
TGCGCCAGCAGCGCGCGGACTAGCGGGGGGTCCAATGAGCAGTTCTTC
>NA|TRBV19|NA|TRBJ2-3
CASSIAPGVRSDTQYF
TGTGCCAGTAGTATAGCCCCGGGGGTCCGTTCAGATACGCAGTATTTT
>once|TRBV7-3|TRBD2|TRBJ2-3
CASSPIAGGPGDTQYF
TGTGCCAGCAGCCCGATAGCGGGGGGGCCTGGAGATACGCAGTATTTT
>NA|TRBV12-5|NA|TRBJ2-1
CASGARGRNEQFF
TGTGCTAGTGGCGCCAGGGGTAGGAATGAGCAGTTCTTC
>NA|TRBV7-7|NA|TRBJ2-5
CASSYAWGRWETQYF
TGTGCCAGCAGCTACGCATGGGGGCGGTGGGAGACCCAGTACTTC
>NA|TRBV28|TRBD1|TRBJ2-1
CATTPSGTGINEQFF
TGTGCCACCACCCCCTCCGGGACAGGAATCAATGAGCAGTTCTTC
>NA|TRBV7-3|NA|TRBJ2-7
CASSSQQGSEQYF
TGTGCCAGCAGCTCCCAACAGGGATCCGAGCAGTACTTC
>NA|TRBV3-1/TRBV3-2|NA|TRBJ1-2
CASSKGRDNNYGYTF
TGTGCCAGCAGCAAAGGACGGGACAATAACTATGGCTACACCTTC
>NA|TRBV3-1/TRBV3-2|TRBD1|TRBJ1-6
CASSHETGGRNSPLHF
TGTGCCAGCAGCCATGAGACAGGGGGGAGGAATTCACCCCTCCACTTT
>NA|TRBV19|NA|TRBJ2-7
CASSMRSPDPYEQYF
TGTGCCAGTAGTATGCGGAGTCCCGACCCCTACGAGCAGTACTTC
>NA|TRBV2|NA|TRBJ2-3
CASSDRVGANTDTQYF
TGTGCCAGCAGTGACAGGGTGGGGGCCAACACAGATACGCAGTATTTT
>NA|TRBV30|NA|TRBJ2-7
CAWSDRAYEQYF
TGTGCCTGGAGTGACAGGGCCTACGAGCAGTACTTC
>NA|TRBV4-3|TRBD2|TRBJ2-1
CASSQYPDGGAPQFF
TGCGCCAGCAGCCAATATCCTGACGGGGGGGCGCCGCAGTTCTTC
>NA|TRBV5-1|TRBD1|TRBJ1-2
CASSEGTGPLAYYGYTF
TGCGCCAGCAGCGAAGGGACAGGCCCTTTGGCTTACTATGGCTACACCTTC
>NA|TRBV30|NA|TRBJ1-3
CAWTPGGTIYF
TGTGCCTGGACCCCGGGTGGCACCATATATTTT
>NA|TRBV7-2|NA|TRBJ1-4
CASSFDGQPNEKLFF
TGTGCCAGCAGCTTTGATGGACAGCCGAATGAAAAACTGTTTTTT
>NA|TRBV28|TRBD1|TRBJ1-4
CASSSWTGQREKLFF
TGTGCCAGCAGTTCCTGGACAGGGCAAAGGGAAAAACTGTTTTTT
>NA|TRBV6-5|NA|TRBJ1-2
CASREEYGYTF
TGTGCCAGCCGGGAGGAGTATGGCTACACCTTC
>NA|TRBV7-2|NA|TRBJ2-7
CASSLNRVTYEQYF
TGTGCCAGCAGCTTAAACAGGGTGACCTACGAGCAGTACTTC
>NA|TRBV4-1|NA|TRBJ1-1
CASSQVSPEGVAFF
TGCGCCAGCAGCCAAGTTTCGCCCGAGGGGGTAGCTTTCTTT
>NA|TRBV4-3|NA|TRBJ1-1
CASSQEVTATEAFF
TGCGCCAGCAGCCAAGAGGTAACAGCCACTGAAGCTTTCTTT
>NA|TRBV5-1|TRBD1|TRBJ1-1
CASSWGTGSMNTEAFF
TGCGCCAGCAGCTGGGGGACAGGGAGTATGAACACTGAAGCTTTCTTT
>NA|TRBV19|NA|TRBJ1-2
CASSLGLIYGYTF
TGTGCCAGTAGTCTTGGACTGATCTATGGCTACACCTTC
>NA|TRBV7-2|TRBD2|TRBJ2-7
CASSTRAGGTYEQYF
TGTGCCAGCTCAACTCGAGCGGGGGGCACCTACGAGCAGTACTTC
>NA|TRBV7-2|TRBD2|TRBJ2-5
CASSWGLAGEETQYF
TGTGCCAGCAGCTGGGGACTAGCGGGGGAAGAGACCCAGTACTTC
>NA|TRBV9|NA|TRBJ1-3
CASSAYGSQRNTIYF
TGTGCCAGCAGCGCTTACGGGTCCCAAAGAAACACCATATATTTT
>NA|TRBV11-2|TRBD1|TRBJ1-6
CASSPSSRDRFRGSPLHF
TGTGCCAGCAGCCCATCGTCCCGGGACAGGTTTAGAGGTTCACCCCTCCACTTT
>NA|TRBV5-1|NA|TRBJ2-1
CASSLADSSYNEQFF
TGCGCCAGCAGCTTGGCGGACAGCTCCTACAATGAGCAGTTCTTC